This T cell receptor (beta chain) was identified in a study of blood T cell repertoires in COVID-19. On the study more broadly: T cells, B-cell-depleted T cells, or PBMCs provided the cDNA or gDNA that served as material.

Original handling: Estimated nucleated cell counts came from reference gene primer amplification. Sequencing used immunoSEQ multiplex PCR; TCRdb keeps in-frame clones, though not all of them. V and J calls and clone size follow that table, whereas D and trimming were derived from the DNA. The sample holds almost 250,000 clones, around 86% seen once. Residents of approximately 25 US areas, aged about 18 to 95 years, made up the participants. The CDR3 has 14 residues. Trimming removed 4 bases at V and 0 bases at J, with 10 bases between. The germline V gene encodes CDR1 SNHLY and CDR2 FYNNEI. The TCR was taken from a woman between 45 and 60 years old who had recovered from COVID-19. The chain uses TRBV2 and TRBJ2-7; TRBD2 is a possible D gene (5 bases). The sample comprised PBMCs or T cells enriched from blood (not recorded which). The CDR3 DNA reads as TGTGCCAGCAGTGTGGGCGGGTACTCCTACGAGCAGTACTTC. It specifies CASSVGGYSYEQYF.